These T cell receptor beta chains were read from a single sample in a study of a mutant IDH1 vaccine in newly diagnosed glioma. Produced via immunoSEQ multiplex PCR; TCRdb's table is partial and in-frame only. The sample records around 26,000 clones, under 80% being singletons. These receptors have no identified antigens. Sample: peripheral blood mononuclear cells (PBMCs), taken from a glioma patient whose treatment included an IDH1 peptide vaccine. The receptors come from a man aged 18 to 35 with glioma. Some clones in this sample may be carry-over from other donors' samples. Each CDR3 is given without its conserved first and last residue. Each record gives: V gene, J gene, CDR3 protein.

TRBV10-3	TRBJ2-3	AISESGGEGTDTQY
TRBV5-1	TRBJ1-2	ASSLARVPRDGYT
TRBV7-3	TRBJ2-7	ASSLVGGPEQY
TRBV5-1	TRBJ1-1	ASSLGGQQSTEAF
TRBV9	TRBJ2-1	ASSVNLAGGPRSEQF
TRBV6-1	TRBJ1-5	ASRRDSPYQPQH
TRBV7-3	TRBJ2-1	ASSPTSGSYNEQF
TRBV7-2	TRBJ1-2	ASSPAAVGYGYT
TRBV6-5	TRBJ2-1	ASSYSGRDEQF
TRBV28	TRBJ1-1	ASSPELGEAF
TRBV2	TRBJ2-7	ASSPGSPIEQY
TRBV29-1	TRBJ2-3	SVIAGGSLDTQY